The 16 T cell receptor beta chains below were found in one sample sequenced in a study of T cell responses to AZD1222 COVID-19 vaccine. Libraries were prepared by immunoSEQ multiplex PCR; TCRdb keeps only in-frame clonotypes and omits some of them. The data show approximately 49,000 clones, more than 60% seen once. The sample here was peripheral blood, taken on day 0 of MenACWY control vaccination. Receptor source: an adult in good health.

The chain links TRBV12-5 to TRBJ1-1; no firm D call. Looked up from germline, CDR1 is LGHNT and CDR2 is FRNRAP. Trimming took 4 bases from V and 0 from J, leaving 15 bases between them. The CDR3 sequence is 16 residues long. DNA for the CDR3: TGTGCTAGTGGTTCTACAGTAATAAGGGTGAACACTGAAGCTTTCTTT. Translation: CASGSTVIRVNTEAFF.

This rearrangement joins TRBV7-2 to TRBJ2-7, with 8 bases identical to TRBD2. The ends lost 1 base at V and 2 bases at J; junction bases unmatched: 1. The CDR3 has 14 residues. Germline loops: CDR1 SGHTA, CDR2 FQGNSA. The CDR3 region is CASSLGAGAYEQYF. CDR3 nucleotide sequence: TGTGCCAGCAGCTTAGGAGCGGGGGCCTACGAGCAGTACTTC.

This clone has a handful of counts. The chain recombines TRBV6-1 with TRBJ2-3; D unresolved. The germline V gene encodes CDR1 MNHNS and CDR2 SASEGT. The V and J ends lost 2 bases and 3 bases respectively, with 15 bases between them. The CDR3 totals 16 residues. The CDR3 sequence: CASSESGERRTDTQYF. In nucleotides, the CDR3 is TGTGCCAGCAGTGAATCTGGGGAAAGGCGGACAGATACGCAGTATTTT.

J is TRBJ1-4 and V is TRBV5-1, with TRBD1 matching over 9 bases. The CDR3 has 13 amino acids. Germline V CDR1 and CDR2: SGHRS, YFSETQ. The trim removed 7 bases at V and 8 bases at J, leaving 6 bases unmatched. The DNA for the CDR3 is TGCGCCAGCTCGGGACAGGGTTACGAAAAACTGTTTTTT. It translates to CASSGQGYEKLFF.

The chain is built from TRBV6-2 or TRBV6-3 and TRBJ2-5, with D maybe TRBD2 (6 bases). The germline V gene has CDR1 MNHEY and CDR2 SVGEGT. V lost 2 bases and J 2 bases, leaving 15 bases between the germline ends. The CDR3 length is 16 residues. The CDR3 DNA reads as TGTGCCAGCAGTTACACTAGCAGACTGCTACAAGAGACCCAGTACTTC. It yields the protein CASSYTSRLLQETQYF.

The chain has TRBV27 and TRBJ2-1, with D unresolved. CDR1 is MNHEY, CDR2 SMNVEV, per germline (reference sequence). There are 16 residues in the CDR3. V was clipped by 5 bases and J by 5 bases, with 19 bases between them. The CDR3 coding sequence is TGTGCCAGCAGTCCCCCCCCGCGGTTCCTAAACAATGAGCAGTTCTTC. Translation: CASSPPPRFLNNEQFF.

This chain joins TRBV30 and TRBJ2-1; D is perhaps TRBD2 (5 bases). The germline CDR1 and CDR2 sequences are GTSNPN and SVGIG (reference sequence). The CDR3 contains 17 residues. Trimming removed 0 bases at V and 0 bases at J, with 15 bases between. The CDR3 is CAWSVGSVLSSYNEQFF. CDR3 nucleotides: TGTGCCTGGAGTGTAGGGAGCGTCCTTAGCTCCTACAATGAGCAGTTCTTC.

The chain carries TRBV2 and TRBJ2-3; TRBD1 is a possible D gene (6 bases). Germline lookup yields CDR1 SNHLY and CDR2 FYNNEI. The V and J ends lost 5 bases and 5 bases respectively, with 8 bases between them. CDR3 length equals 12 residues. The CDR3 bases are TGTGCCAGCAGTCCCAGGGGAGATACGCAGTATTTT. As protein: CASSPRGDTQYF.

This rearrangement joins TRBV29-1 to TRBJ1-1; D is ambiguous. Germline CDR1 is SQVTM and CDR2 is ANQGSEA. The CDR3 runs to 11 residues. The germline V and J ends were trimmed by 4 bases and 3 bases, with 6 bases remaining between them. The CDR3 here is CSVGGHTEAFF. The CDR3 DNA reads TGCAGCGTTGGCGGGCACACTGAAGCTTTCTTT.

The V and J genes are TRBV14 and TRBJ1-5; D perhaps matches TRBD1 (6 bases). Trimming stripped 5 bases from V and 7 bases from J, with 12 bases between. Germline V gene lookup returns CDR1 SGHDN and CDR2 FVKESK. The CDR3 runs to 13 residues. This CDR3 is CASSRQAGQPQHF. CDR3 nucleotide sequence: TGTGCCAGCAGCAGACAGGCCGGGCAGCCCCAGCATTTT.

The J gene is TRBJ1-1, the V gene TRBV7-8; D gene unclear. The CDR3 is made up of 14 amino acids. Trimming took 7 bases from V and 2 from J, leaving 14 bases between them. Per the germline V gene, CDR1 is SGHVS and CDR2 is FQNEAQ. The CDR3 DNA sequence: TGTGCCAGCATCCCGATGGGGATTAACACTGAAGCTTTCTTT. Its protein product is CASIPMGINTEAFF.

The chain joins TRBV11-2 to TRBJ1-6; 8 bases line up with TRBD1. The trim removed 5 bases at V and 6 bases at J, leaving 6 bases unmatched. CDR3 length: 15 residues. Germline loops: CDR1 SGHAT, CDR2 FQNNGV. DNA of the CDR3: TGTGCCAGCAGCCCCCGGACAGGGTTTAATTCACCCCTCCACTTT. It is translated as CASSPRTGFNSPLHF.

The chain links TRBV2 to TRBJ1-3; D is uncertain. Looked up from germline, CDR1 is SNHLY and CDR2 is FYNNEI. This CDR3 region has 14 residues. With 3 bases removed from V and 3 bases from J, the gap between germline ends came to 9 bases. Here the CDR3 DNA reads TGTGCCAGCAGTGATCCGGGGAGTGGAAACACCATATATTTT. As protein: CASSDPGSGNTIYF. Supplemented by reference TRBV2 and TRBJ1-3, the full variable domain reads EPEVTQTPSHQVTQMGQEVILRCVPISNHLYFYWYRQILGQKVEFLVSFYNNEISEKSEIFDDQFSVERPDGSNFTLKIRSTKLEDSAMYFCASSDPGSGNTIYFGEGSWLTVV.

The genes are TRBV14 and TRBJ2-1, with D perhaps being TRBD1 or TRBD2 (5 bases each). V dropped 1 base and J dropped 1 base, with 17 bases sitting between them. The CDR3 has 18 residues. The germline gives CDR1 SGHDN, CDR2 FVKESK. CDR3 DNA: TGTGCCAGCAGCCAAGGAGGGGAAGTAAGCCGGTCCTACAATGAGCAGTTCTTC. It yields the protein CASSQGGEVSRSYNEQFF.

The gene calls are TRBV11-2 and TRBJ2-7; the D gene is possibly TRBD1 (6 bases). Trimming removed 4 bases from V and 0 bases from J, with 7 bases in between. The CDR3 is 13 residues long. Germline CDR1 reads SGHAT; CDR2 reads FQNNGV. For the CDR3, the DNA is TGTGCCAGCAGCTGGACAGCCTCCTACGAGCAGTACTTC. It translates to CASSWTASYEQYF.

V gene TRBV12-3 or TRBV12-4 combines with J gene TRBJ1-1; TRBD1 might be the D (5 bases). This CDR3 region has 13 residues. The V end was cut by 4 bases, the J end by 7 bases, with 13 bases between. The CDR3 region is CASSSWGGGEAFF. The DNA for the CDR3 is TGTGCCAGCAGTTCTTGGGGCGGGGGTGAAGCTTTCTTT.